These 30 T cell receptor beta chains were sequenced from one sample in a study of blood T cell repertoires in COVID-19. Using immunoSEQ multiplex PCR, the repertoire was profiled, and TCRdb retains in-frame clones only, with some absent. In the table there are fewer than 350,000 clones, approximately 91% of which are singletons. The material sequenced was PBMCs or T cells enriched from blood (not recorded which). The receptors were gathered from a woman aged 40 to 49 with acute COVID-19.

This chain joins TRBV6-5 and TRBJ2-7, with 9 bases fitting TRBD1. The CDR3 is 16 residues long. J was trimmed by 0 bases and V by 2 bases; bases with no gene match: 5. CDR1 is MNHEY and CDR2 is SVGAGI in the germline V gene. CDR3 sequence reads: CASSYGGQGNSYEQYF. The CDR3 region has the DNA TGTGCCAGCAGTTACGGGGGACAGGGAAACTCCTACGAGCAGTACTTC.

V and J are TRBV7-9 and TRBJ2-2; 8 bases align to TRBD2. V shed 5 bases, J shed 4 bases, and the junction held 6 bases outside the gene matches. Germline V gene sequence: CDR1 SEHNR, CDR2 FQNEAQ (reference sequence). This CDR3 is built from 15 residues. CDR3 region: CASSTPGGATGELFF. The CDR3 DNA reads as TGTGCCAGCAGCACTCCGGGGGGGGCCACCGGGGAGCTGTTTTTT.

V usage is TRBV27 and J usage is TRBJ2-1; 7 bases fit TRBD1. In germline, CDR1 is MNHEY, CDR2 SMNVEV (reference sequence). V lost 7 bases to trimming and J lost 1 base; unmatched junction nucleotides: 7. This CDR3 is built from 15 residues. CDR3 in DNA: TGTGCCAGCACTACCCGGACAGGATCCTACAATGAGCAGTTCTTC. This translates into CASTTRTGSYNEQFF.

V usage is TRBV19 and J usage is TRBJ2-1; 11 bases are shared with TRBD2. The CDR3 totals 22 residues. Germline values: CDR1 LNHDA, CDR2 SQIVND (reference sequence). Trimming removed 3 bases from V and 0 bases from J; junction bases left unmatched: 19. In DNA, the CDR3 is TGTGCCAGTAGTATTAGTCAGCCCGGGACTAGCGGCCAATTACTCTCCTACAATGAGCAGTTCTTC. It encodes CASSISQPGTSGQLLSYNEQFF.

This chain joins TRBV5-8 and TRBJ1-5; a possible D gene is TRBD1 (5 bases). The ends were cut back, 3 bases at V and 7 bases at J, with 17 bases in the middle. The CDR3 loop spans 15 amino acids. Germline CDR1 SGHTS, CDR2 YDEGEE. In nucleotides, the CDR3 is TGTGCCAGCAGCTCAGGGTATTTGGCTTTCCAGCCCCAGCATTTT. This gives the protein CASSSGYLAFQPQHF.

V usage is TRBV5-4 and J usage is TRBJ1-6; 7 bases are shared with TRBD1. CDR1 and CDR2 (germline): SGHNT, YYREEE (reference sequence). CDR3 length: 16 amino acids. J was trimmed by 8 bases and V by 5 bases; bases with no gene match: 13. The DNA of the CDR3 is TGTGCCAGCAGTTCCCAGCGTCCAGGGGGAGATTCACCCCTCCACTTT. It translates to CASSSQRPGGDSPLHF.

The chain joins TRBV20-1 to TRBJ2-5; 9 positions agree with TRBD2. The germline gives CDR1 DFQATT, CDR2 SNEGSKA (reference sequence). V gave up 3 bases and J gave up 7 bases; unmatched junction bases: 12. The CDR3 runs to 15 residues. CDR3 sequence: CSASPPTSGPGTQYF. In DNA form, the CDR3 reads TGCAGTGCTAGTCCGCCGACTAGCGGCCCGGGGACCCAGTACTTC.

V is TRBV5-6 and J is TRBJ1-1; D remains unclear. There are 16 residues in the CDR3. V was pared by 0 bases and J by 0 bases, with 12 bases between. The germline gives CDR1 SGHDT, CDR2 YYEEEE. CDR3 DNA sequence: TGTGCCAGCAGCTTGGTGGCAGGCCATATGAACACTGAAGCTTTCTTT. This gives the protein CASSLVAGHMNTEAFF.

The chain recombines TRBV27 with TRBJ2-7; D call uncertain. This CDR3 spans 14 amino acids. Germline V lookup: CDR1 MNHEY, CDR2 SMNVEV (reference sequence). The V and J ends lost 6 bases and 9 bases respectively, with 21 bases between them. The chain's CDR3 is CASRPRLDSLGQYF. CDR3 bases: TGTGCCAGCAGGCCACGTCTAGATTCCCTGGGGCAGTACTTC.

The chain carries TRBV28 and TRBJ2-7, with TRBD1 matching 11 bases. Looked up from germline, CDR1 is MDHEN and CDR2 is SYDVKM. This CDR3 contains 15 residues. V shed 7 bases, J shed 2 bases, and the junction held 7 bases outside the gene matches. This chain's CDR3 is CASKPTGQGAYEQYF. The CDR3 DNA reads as TGTGCCAGCAAACCCACGGGACAGGGGGCCTACGAGCAGTACTTC.

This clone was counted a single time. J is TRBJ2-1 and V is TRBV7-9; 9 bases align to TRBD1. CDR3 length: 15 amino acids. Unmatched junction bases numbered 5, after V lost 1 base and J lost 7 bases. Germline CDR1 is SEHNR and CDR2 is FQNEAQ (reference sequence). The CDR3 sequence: CASSLDRGPRNEQFF. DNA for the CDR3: TGTGCCAGCAGCTTAGACAGGGGGCCCCGTAATGAGCAGTTCTTC.

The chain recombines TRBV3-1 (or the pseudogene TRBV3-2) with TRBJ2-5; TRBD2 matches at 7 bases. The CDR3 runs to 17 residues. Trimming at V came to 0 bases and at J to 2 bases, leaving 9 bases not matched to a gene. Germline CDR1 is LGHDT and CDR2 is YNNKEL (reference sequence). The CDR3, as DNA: TGTGCCAGCAGCCAAGATCGACTAAGCGGGACTCAAGAGACCCAGTACTTC. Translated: CASSQDRLSGTQETQYF.

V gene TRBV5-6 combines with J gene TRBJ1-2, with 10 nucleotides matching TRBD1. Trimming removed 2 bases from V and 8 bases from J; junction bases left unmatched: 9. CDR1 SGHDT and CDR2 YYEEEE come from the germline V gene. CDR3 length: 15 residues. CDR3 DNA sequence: TGTGCCAGCAGCTTATTCGGAGACAGGGGGCTCGGCTACACCTTC. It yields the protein CASSLFGDRGLGYTF. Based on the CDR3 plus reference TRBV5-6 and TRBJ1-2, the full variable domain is DAGVTQSPTHLIKTRGQQVTLRCSPKSGHDTVSWYQQALGQGPQFIFQYYEEEERQRGNFPDRFSGHQFPNYSSELNVNALLLGDSALYLCASSLFGDRGLGYTFGSGTRLTVV.

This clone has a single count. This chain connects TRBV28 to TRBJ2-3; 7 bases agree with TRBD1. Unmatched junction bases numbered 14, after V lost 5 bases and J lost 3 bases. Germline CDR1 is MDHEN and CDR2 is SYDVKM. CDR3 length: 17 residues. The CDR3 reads CASSTNPTGIRTDTQYF. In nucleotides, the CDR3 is TGTGCCAGCAGTACGAACCCGACAGGGATACGTACAGATACGCAGTATTTT.

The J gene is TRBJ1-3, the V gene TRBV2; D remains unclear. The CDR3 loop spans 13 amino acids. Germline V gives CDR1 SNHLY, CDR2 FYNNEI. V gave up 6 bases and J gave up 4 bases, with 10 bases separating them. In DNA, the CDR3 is TGTGCCAGCAGCTCTGAGCCGGGAAACACCATATATTTT. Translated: CASSSEPGNTIYF.

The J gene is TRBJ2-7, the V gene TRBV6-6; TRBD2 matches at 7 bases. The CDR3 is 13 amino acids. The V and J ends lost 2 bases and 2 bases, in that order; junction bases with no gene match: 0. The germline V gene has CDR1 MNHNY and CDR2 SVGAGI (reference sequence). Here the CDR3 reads CASSYGLAYEQYF. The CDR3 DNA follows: TGTGCCAGCAGTTACGGACTAGCCTACGAGCAGTACTTC.

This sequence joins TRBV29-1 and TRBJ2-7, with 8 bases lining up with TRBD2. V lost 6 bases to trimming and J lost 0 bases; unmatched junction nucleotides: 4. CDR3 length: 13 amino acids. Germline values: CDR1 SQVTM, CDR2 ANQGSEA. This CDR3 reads CSVGGVSSYEQYF. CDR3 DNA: TGCAGCGTCGGGGGGGTTAGCTCCTACGAGCAGTACTTC.

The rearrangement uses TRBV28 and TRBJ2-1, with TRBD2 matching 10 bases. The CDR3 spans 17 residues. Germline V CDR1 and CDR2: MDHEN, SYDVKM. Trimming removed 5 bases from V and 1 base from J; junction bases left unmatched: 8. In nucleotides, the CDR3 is TGTGCCAGCAGTACCCCGAGCGGGGGGGTATCCTACAATGAGCAGTTCTTC. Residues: CASSTPSGGVSYNEQFF. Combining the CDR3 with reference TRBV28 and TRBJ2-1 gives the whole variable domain DVKVTQSSRYLVKRTGEKVFLECVQDMDHENMFWYRQDPGLGLRLIYFSYDVKMKEKGDIPEGYSVSREKKERFSLILESASTNQTSMYLCASSTPSGGVSYNEQFFGPGTRLTVL.

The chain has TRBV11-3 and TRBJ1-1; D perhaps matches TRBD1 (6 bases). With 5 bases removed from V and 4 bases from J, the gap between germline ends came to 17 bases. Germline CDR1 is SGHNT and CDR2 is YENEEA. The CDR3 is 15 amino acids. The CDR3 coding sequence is TGTGCCAGCAGCGGTACGAGCCAGGGGAGCACTGAAGCTTTCTTT. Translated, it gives CASSGTSQGSTEAFF.

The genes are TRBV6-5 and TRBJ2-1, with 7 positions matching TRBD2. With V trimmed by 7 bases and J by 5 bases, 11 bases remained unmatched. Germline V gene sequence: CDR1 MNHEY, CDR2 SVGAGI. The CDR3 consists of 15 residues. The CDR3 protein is CASIRAGAGHNEQFF. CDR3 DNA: TGTGCCAGCATTCGCGCGGGAGCAGGTCACAATGAGCAGTTCTTC.

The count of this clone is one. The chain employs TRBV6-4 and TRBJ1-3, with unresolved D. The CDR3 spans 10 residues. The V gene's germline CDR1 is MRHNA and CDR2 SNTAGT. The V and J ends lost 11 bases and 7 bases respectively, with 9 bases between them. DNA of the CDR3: TGTGCCGGCCGGGAGAACACCATATATTTT. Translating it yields CAGRENTIYF.

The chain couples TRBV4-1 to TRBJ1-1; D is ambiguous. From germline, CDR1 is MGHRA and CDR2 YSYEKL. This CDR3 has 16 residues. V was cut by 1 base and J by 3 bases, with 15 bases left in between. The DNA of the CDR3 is TGCGCCAGCAGCCAAGTAGGGCGGGTTGAGGACACTGAAGCTTTCTTT. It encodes CASSQVGRVEDTEAFF.

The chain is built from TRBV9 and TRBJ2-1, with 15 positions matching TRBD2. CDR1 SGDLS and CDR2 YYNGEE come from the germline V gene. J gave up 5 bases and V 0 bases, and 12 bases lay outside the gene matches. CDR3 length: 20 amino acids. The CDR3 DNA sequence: TGTGCCAGCAGCGTAGCTTCGGCATTGGGACTAGCGGGAGGCAACAATGAGCAGTTCTTC. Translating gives CASSVASALGLAGGNNEQFF.

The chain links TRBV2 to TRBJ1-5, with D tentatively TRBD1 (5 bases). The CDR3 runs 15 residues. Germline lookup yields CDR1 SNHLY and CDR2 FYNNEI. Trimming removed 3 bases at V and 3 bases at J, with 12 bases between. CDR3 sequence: CASSESRADNQPQHF. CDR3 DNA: TGTGCCAGCAGTGAGAGCAGGGCTGACAATCAGCCCCAGCATTTT.

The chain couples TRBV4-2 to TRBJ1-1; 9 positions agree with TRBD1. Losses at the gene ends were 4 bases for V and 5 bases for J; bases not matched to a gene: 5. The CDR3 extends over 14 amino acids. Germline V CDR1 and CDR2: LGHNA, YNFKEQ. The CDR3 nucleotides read TGTGCCAGCAGCCCGGGACAGGGCCTAACTGAAGCTTTCTTT. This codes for CASSPGQGLTEAFF.

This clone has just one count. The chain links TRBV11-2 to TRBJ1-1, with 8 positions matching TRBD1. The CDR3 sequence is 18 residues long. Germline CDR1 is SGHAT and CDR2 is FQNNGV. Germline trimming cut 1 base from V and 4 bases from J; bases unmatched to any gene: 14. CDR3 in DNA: TGTGCCAGCAGCTTAGGGACCCGACAGGGGCGAAAACCCACTGAAGCTTTCTTT. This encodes CASSLGTRQGRKPTEAFF.

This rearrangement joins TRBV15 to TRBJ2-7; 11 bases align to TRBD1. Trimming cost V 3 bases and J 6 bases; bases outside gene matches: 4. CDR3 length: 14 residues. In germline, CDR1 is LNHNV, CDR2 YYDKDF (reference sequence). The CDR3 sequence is CATSRDRGPREQYF. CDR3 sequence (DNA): TGTGCCACCAGCAGGGACAGGGGGCCTCGCGAGCAGTACTTC.

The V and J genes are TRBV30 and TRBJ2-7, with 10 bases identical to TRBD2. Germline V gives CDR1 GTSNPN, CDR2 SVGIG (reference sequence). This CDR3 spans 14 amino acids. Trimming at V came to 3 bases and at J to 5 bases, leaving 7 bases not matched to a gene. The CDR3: CAWREASGSHEQYF. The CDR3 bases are TGTGCCTGGAGAGAGGCTAGCGGGAGCCACGAGCAGTACTTC.

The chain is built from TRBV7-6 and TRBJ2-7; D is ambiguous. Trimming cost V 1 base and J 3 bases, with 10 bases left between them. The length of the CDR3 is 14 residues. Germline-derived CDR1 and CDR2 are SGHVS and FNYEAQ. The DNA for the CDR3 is TGTGCCAGCAGCTTAGGAATCGACAACTACGAGCAGTACTTC. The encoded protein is CASSLGIDNYEQYF.

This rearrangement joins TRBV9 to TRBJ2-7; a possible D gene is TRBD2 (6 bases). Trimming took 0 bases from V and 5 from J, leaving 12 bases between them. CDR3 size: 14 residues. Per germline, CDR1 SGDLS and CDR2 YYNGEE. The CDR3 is CASSVGISGDEQYF. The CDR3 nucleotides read TGTGCCAGCAGCGTAGGAATTAGCGGCGACGAGCAGTACTTC.